The 27 T cell receptor beta chains given below trace back to one sample, sequenced in a study of blood T cell repertoires in COVID-19. Clones were read by immunoSEQ multiplex PCR, and TCRdb kept only the in-frame ones, dropping some. This sample has about 44,000 clones, with about 87% found just once. The sequenced sample consisted of peripheral blood. These receptors were taken from a woman aged 40 to 50 with acute or convalescent COVID-19.

The rearrangement joins TRBV9 to TRBJ2-1; a weak D match, TRBD2 (6 bases). CDR1 and CDR2 (germline): SGDLS, YYNGEE. The CDR3 is 18 residues long. The V gene lost 4 bases and the J gene lost 0 bases, with 20 bases spanning the gap. The chain's CDR3 is CASSPGEALDRSYNEQFF. CDR3 DNA sequence: TGTGCCAGCAGCCCGGGAGAAGCGTTGGACCGCTCCTACAATGAGCAGTTCTTC.

The chain has TRBV14 and TRBJ1-6, with D perhaps TRBD1 (6 bases). Per germline, CDR1 SGHDN and CDR2 FVKESK. V was cut by 0 bases and J by 6 bases, with 12 bases left in between. The length of the CDR3 is 16 residues. This CDR3 reads CASSQDSGGRNSPLHF. Here the CDR3 DNA reads TGTGCCAGCAGCCAAGATTCTGGGGGCCGTAATTCACCCCTCCACTTT.

The CDR3, as DNA: TGTGCCCCAAAAAGGAGGCAGGCGGGCTCCTACGAGCAGTACTTC. It yields the protein CAPKRRQAGSYEQYF. The rearrangement links TRBV2 to TRBJ2-7; TRBD2 is a possible D gene (5 bases). The CDR3 is made up of 15 amino acids. Trimming cost V 11 bases and J 0 bases, with 20 bases left between them. Germline V gives CDR1 SNHLY, CDR2 FYNNEI. Drawing the rest from reference TRBV2 and TRBJ2-7, the complete variable domain is EPEVTQTPSHQVTQMGQEVILRCVPISNHLYFYWYRQILGQKVEFLVSFYNNEISEKSEIFDDQFSVERPDGSNFTLKIRSTKLEDSAMYFCAPKRRQAGSYEQYFGPGTRLTVT.

The gene calls are TRBV28 and TRBJ1-5; D perhaps matches TRBD1 (6 bases). There are 15 residues in the CDR3. Germline V CDR1 and CDR2: MDHEN, SYDVKM. V dropped 6 bases and J dropped 1 base, with 13 bases sitting between them. The CDR3 protein is CASRDRNRSNQPQHF. CDR3 bases: TGTGCCAGCAGAGACAGGAATCGGAGCAATCAGCCCCAGCATTTT.

This chain connects TRBV27 to TRBJ2-1, with TRBD1 matching 10 bases. Germline lookup yields CDR1 MNHEY and CDR2 SMNVEV (reference sequence). V shed 6 bases and J 12 bases; nucleotides not matched to a gene: 8. There are 13 residues in the CDR3. The DNA of the CDR3 is TGTGCCAGCAGACCGGACAGGGGGAGGTCGCAGTTCTTC. Translating gives CASRPDRGRSQFF.

The chain recombines TRBV6-5 with TRBJ1-6; D possibly corresponds to TRBD1 (6 bases). The CDR3 runs 14 residues. Trimming removed 5 bases from V and 4 bases from J, with 9 bases in between. In germline, CDR1 is MNHEY, CDR2 SVGAGI. Written as DNA, the CDR3 is TGTGCCAGCAGTACTGGACAGTATAATTCACCCCTCCACTTT. Protein: CASSTGQYNSPLHF.

This chain connects TRBV2 to TRBJ1-1, with D unresolved. The CDR3 runs 13 residues. Per the germline V gene, CDR1 is SNHLY and CDR2 is FYNNEI. Trimming stripped 6 bases from V and 3 bases from J, with 11 bases between. CDR3 nucleotides: TGTGCCAGCAGGGCCTTTCGTGACACTGAAGCTTTCTTT. It codes for CASRAFRDTEAFF.

The J gene is TRBJ1-4, the V gene TRBV3-1 (or the pseudogene TRBV3-2); 9 bases align to TRBD1. The germline CDR1 and CDR2 sequences are LGHDT and YNNKEL (reference sequence). Trimming took 4 bases from V and 1 from J; bases not matched to a gene: 4. The CDR3 loop spans 16 amino acids. The CDR3 protein is CASSRGTGLTNEKLFF. Here the CDR3 DNA reads TGTGCCAGCAGCCGGGGGACAGGGCTAACTAATGAAAAACTGTTTTTT.

This clone was counted a few times. The chain couples TRBV6-4 to TRBJ2-1, with 12 bases lining up with TRBD2. Germline V CDR1 and CDR2: MRHNA, SNTAGT. The J segment lost 7 bases and the V segment lost 4 bases, leaving 2 bases of the junction unmatched. This CDR3 is built from 14 residues. The chain's CDR3 is CASSASGRENEQFF. The DNA of the CDR3 is TGTGCCAGCAGTGCTAGCGGGAGGGAGAATGAGCAGTTCTTC.

The chain carries TRBV28 and TRBJ2-7; possibly TRBD2 for D (6 bases). The germline V gene has CDR1 MDHEN and CDR2 SYDVKM. V lost 5 bases and J lost 2, with 16 bases in between. CDR3 length equals 15 residues. The CDR3 spells CASSVTEGGAYEQYF. CDR3 nucleotides: TGTGCCAGCAGTGTCACTGAGGGAGGCGCCTACGAGCAGTACTTC. Complete variable domain (other parts from reference TRBV28 and TRBJ2-7): DVKVTQSSRYLVKRTGEKVFLECVQDMDHENMFWYRQDPGLGLRLIYFSYDVKMKEKGDIPEGYSVSREKKERFSLILESASTNQTSMYLCASSVTEGGAYEQYFGPGTRLTVT.

This sequence joins TRBV5-5 and TRBJ2-7; possible D gene TRBD1, 5 bases. This CDR3 region has 15 residues. Germline V CDR1 and CDR2: SGHKS, YYEKEE (reference sequence). V lost 4 bases and J lost 4, with 18 bases in between. For the CDR3, the DNA is TGTGCCAGCAGCCCACTATATGGGGCAAATTACGAGCAGTACTTC. It specifies CASSPLYGANYEQYF.

This clone was found a few times. The chain couples TRBV3-1 (or the pseudogene TRBV3-2) to TRBJ1-5; a possible D gene is TRBD1 (6 bases). V was shortened by 0 bases and J by 9 bases, with 15 bases between the two germline ends. This CDR3 has 15 residues. CDR1 LGHDT and CDR2 YNNKEL come from the germline V gene (reference sequence). The CDR3 nucleotides read TGTGCCAGCAGCCAAGATCACCAGGGGATGAGGCCCCAGCATTTT. As protein: CASSQDHQGMRPQHF.

This clone came up once. V is TRBV15 and J is TRBJ1-4; 7 bases agree with TRBD1. V was pared by 6 bases and J by 8 bases, with 12 bases of the junction left unmatched. Germline V gives CDR1 LNHNV, CDR2 YYDKDF (reference sequence). This CDR3 region has 15 residues. The chain's CDR3 is CATSGQVSGEEKLFF. The DNA for the CDR3 is TGTGCCACCAGTGGACAGGTCTCGGGGGAGGAAAAACTGTTTTTT.

With regard to this clone: Other DNA sequences within the sample encode an identical CDR3. The rearrangement links TRBV2 to TRBJ2-7, with 7 bases aligning to TRBD2. This CDR3 contains 14 residues. Germline V CDR1 and CDR2: SNHLY, FYNNEI. Germline trimming cut 3 bases from V and 1 base from J; bases unmatched to any gene: 3. The CDR3 is CASSDGGLSYEQYF. The CDR3 coding sequence is TGTGCCAGCAGTGACGGGGGACTATCCTACGAGCAGTACTTC.

This clone is a singleton in its sample. The chain is built from TRBV2 and TRBJ2-1, with 11 bases that match TRBD2. J gave up 6 bases and V 7 bases, and 8 bases lay outside the gene matches. The CDR3 consists of 15 residues. Looked up from germline, CDR1 is SNHLY and CDR2 is FYNNEI. CDR3 bases: TGTGCCAGCACCATACTAGCGGGAGAGGCCAATGAGCAGTTCTTC. Translating it yields CASTILAGEANEQFF.

The chain joins TRBV7-8 to TRBJ2-5; 7 bases fit TRBD2. CDR1 is SGHVS and CDR2 is FQNEAQ in the germline V gene. Unmatched junction bases numbered 3, after V lost 3 bases and J lost 5 bases. The CDR3 covers 13 residues. CDR3 sequence: CASSLGGKETQYF. CDR3 in DNA: TGTGCCAGCAGCTTGGGAGGGAAGGAGACCCAGTACTTC.

The rearrangement links TRBV4-1 to TRBJ2-6; TRBD1 matches at 8 bases. Looked up from germline, CDR1 is MGHRA and CDR2 is YSYEKL. The CDR3 is made up of 16 amino acids. With 1 base clipped from V and 2 bases from J, the junction kept 1 base outside the gene matches. CDR3 loop: CASSQGTGTGANVLTF. The CDR3 region has the DNA TGCGCCAGCAGCCAAGGGACAGGGACTGGGGCCAACGTCCTGACTTTC.

V gene TRBV6-5 combines with J gene TRBJ1-5; D possibly corresponds to TRBD1 (6 bases). V was pared by 8 bases and J by 0 bases, with 11 bases between. The CDR3 sequence is 14 residues long. The germline CDR1 and CDR2 sequences are MNHEY and SVGAGI. The CDR3 DNA sequence: TGTGCCAGCGTGGACAGCTATAGCAATCAGCCCCAGCATTTT. Protein product: CASVDSYSNQPQHF.

DNA for the CDR3: TGTGCCAGCATGGACAGGGGTCAATCACCCCTCCACTTT. This gives the protein CASMDRGQSPLHF. This rearrangement joins TRBV6-6 to TRBJ1-6, with 9 bases matching TRBD1. This CDR3 comprises 13 residues. Germline V gene data show CDR1 as MNHNY and CDR2 as SVGAGI (reference sequence). V shed 7 bases, J shed 10 bases, and the junction held 5 bases outside the gene matches.

V and J are TRBV5-5 and TRBJ1-2; the D is unclear. The germline V gene has CDR1 SGHKS and CDR2 YYEKEE (reference sequence). The CDR3 has 16 residues. V lost 0 bases, J lost 0 bases, and 12 bases lay in between. The CDR3: CASSLVGGQPNYGYTF. CDR3 DNA sequence: TGTGCCAGCAGCTTGGTTGGCGGGCAGCCTAACTATGGCTACACCTTC. Filled out from reference TRBV5-5 and TRBJ1-2, the complete variable domain reads DAGVTQSPTHLIKTRGQQVTLRCSPISGHKSVSWYQQVLGQGPQFIFQYYEKEERGRGNFPDRFSARQFPNYSSELNVNALLLGDSALYLCASSLVGGQPNYGYTFGSGTRLTVV.

The chain carries TRBV6-6 and TRBJ1-4; TRBD1 matches 9 bases. The CDR3 sequence is 17 residues long. Germline V gene data show CDR1 as MNHNY and CDR2 as SVGAGI (reference sequence). V lost 5 bases and J lost 8; bases outside the gene matches: 15. The chain's CDR3 is CASSPPGQGLIAEKLFF. CDR3 DNA sequence: TGTGCCAGCAGTCCCCCGGGACAGGGCCTTATTGCGGAAAAACTGTTTTTT.

The gene calls are TRBV18 and TRBJ1-5, with 7 bases lining up with TRBD1. V shed 2 bases and J 3 bases; nucleotides not matched to a gene: 1. In germline, CDR1 is KGHSH, CDR2 LQKENI. The CDR3 spans 14 residues. The CDR3 sequence is CASSPGQANQPQHF. The CDR3 DNA reads TGTGCCAGCTCACCAGGACAGGCCAATCAGCCCCAGCATTTT.

This clone appeared once. The rearrangement uses TRBV10-3 and TRBJ2-3, with TRBD2 as a possible D gene (5 bases). V lost 7 bases and J lost 2, with 7 bases in between. This CDR3 is built from 12 residues. Germline loops: CDR1 ENHRY, CDR2 SYGVKD. The CDR3 DNA follows: TGTGCCATCACCGGGGACACAGATACGCAGTATTTT. Protein sequence: CAITGDTDTQYF.

J is TRBJ2-6 and V is TRBV2; perhaps TRBD1 as D (5 bases). Germline CDR1 SNHLY, CDR2 FYNNEI. V dropped 4 bases and J dropped 0 bases, with 13 bases sitting between them. This CDR3 has 17 residues. DNA for the CDR3: TGTGCCAGCAGTGGGGGCGGCAGTTTCTCTGGGGCCAACGTCCTGACTTTC. It specifies CASSGGGSFSGANVLTF.

The chain combines TRBV6-5 with TRBJ2-1, with 9 positions matching TRBD2. The J segment lost 9 bases and the V segment lost 6 bases, leaving 9 bases of the junction unmatched. Looked up from germline, CDR1 is MNHEY and CDR2 is SVGAGI. This CDR3 spans 14 amino acids. The CDR3 region is CASRPGLASREQFF. CDR3 DNA sequence: TGTGCCAGCAGACCGGGACTAGCTTCGCGTGAGCAGTTCTTC.

In nucleotides, the CDR3 is TGTGCCAGCAGTGACAAGCGGGCCGAGCAGTTCTTC. Translated: CASSDKRAEQFF. The chain is built from TRBV6-1 and TRBJ2-1; D perhaps matches TRBD2 (6 bases). The germline V and J ends were trimmed by 3 bases and 10 bases, with 10 bases remaining between them. CDR1 and CDR2 from the germline V gene are MNHNS and SASEGT. This CDR3 is built from 12 residues.

The V gene is TRBV6-5, the J gene TRBJ2-1, with 10 nucleotides matching TRBD2. The CDR3 consists of 15 residues. Germline assignment: CDR1 MNHEY and CDR2 SVGAGI. The V segment lost 7 bases and the J segment 5 bases; nucleotides outside the gene matches: 8. The CDR3 reads CASTLAGAQDNEQFF. The CDR3 DNA sequence: TGTGCCAGCACCCTAGCGGGAGCTCAAGACAATGAGCAGTTCTTC.